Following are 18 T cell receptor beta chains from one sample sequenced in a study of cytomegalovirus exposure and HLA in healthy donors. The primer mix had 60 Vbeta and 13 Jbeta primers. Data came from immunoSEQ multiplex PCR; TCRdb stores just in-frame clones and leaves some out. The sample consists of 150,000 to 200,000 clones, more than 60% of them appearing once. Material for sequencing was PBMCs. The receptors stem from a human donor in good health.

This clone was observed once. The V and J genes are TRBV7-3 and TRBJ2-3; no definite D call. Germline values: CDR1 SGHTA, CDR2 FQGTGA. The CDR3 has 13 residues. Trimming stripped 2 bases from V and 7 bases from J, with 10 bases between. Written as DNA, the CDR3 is TGTGCCAGCAGCTTACTTCCTCTACATACGCAGTATTTT. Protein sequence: CASSLLPLHTQYF.

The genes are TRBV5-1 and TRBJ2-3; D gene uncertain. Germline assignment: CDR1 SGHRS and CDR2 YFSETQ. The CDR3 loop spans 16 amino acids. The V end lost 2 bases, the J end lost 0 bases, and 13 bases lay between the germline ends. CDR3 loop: CASSFAANPSTDTQYF. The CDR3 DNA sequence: TGCGCCAGCAGCTTCGCAGCGAACCCTAGCACAGATACGCAGTATTTT.

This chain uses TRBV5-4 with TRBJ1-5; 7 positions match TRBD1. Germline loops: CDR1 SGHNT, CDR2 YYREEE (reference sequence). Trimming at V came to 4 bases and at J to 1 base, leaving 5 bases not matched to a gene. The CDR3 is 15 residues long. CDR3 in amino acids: CASSLGTASNQPQHF. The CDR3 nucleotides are TGTGCCAGCAGCCTGGGGACAGCGAGCAATCAGCCCCAGCATTTT.

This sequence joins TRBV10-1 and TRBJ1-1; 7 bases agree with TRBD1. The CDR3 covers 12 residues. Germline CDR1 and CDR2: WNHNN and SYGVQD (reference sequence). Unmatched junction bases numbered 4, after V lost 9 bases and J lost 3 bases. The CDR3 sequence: CARGGVDTEAFF. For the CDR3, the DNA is TGCGCCAGAGGGGGCGTGGACACTGAAGCTTTCTTT.

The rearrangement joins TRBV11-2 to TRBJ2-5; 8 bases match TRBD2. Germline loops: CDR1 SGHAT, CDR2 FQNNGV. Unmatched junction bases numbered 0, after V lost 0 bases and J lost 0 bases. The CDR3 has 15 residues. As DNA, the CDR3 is TGTGCCAGCAGCTTAGACGGGGGGGACCAAGAGACCCAGTACTTC. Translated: CASSLDGGDQETQYF.

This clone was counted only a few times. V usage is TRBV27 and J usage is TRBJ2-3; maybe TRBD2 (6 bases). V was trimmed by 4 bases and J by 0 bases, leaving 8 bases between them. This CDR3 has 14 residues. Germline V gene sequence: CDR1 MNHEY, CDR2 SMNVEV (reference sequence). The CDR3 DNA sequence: TGTGCCAGCAGTTGGGGGACTAGCACAGATACGCAGTATTTT. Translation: CASSWGTSTDTQYF.

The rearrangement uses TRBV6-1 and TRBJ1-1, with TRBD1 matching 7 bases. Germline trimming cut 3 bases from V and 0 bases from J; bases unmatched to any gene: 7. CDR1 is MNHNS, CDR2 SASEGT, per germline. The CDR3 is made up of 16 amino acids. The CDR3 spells CASSDIRGRMNTEAFF. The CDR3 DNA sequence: TGTGCCAGCAGTGACATAAGGGGGCGCATGAACACTGAAGCTTTCTTT.

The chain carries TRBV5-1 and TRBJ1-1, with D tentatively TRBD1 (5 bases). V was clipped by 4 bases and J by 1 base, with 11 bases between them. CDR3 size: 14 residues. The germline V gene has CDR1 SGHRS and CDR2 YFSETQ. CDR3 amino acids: CASSPGSGNTEAFF. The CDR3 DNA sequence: TGCGCCAGCAGCCCAGGGTCTGGGAACACTGAAGCTTTCTTT.

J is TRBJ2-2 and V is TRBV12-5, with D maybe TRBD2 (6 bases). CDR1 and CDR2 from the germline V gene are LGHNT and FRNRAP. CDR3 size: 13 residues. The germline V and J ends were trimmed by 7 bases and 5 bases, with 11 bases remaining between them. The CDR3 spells CASAREDTGELFF. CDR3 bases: TGTGCTAGTGCCAGGGAGGATACCGGGGAGCTGTTTTTT.

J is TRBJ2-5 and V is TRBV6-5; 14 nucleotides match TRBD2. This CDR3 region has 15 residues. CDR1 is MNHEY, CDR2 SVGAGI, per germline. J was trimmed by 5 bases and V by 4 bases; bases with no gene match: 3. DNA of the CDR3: TGTGCCAGCAGTTGGACTAGCGGGGGGCGGGAGACCCAGTACTTC. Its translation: CASSWTSGGRETQYF.

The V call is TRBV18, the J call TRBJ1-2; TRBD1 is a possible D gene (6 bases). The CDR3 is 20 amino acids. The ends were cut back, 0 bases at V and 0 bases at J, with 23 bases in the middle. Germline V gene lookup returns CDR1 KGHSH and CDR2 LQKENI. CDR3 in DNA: TGTGCCAGCTCACCACCTGCGGGGGGCGTTCGCCCGCGCACTAACTATGGCTACACCTTC. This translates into CASSPPAGGVRPRTNYGYTF.

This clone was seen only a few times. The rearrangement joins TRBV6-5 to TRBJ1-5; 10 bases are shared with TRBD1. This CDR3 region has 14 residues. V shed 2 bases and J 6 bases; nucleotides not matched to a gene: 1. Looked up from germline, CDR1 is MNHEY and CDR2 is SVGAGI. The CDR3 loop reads CASSYGTGAQPQHF. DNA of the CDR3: TGTGCCAGCAGTTACGGGACAGGGGCTCAGCCCCAGCATTTT.

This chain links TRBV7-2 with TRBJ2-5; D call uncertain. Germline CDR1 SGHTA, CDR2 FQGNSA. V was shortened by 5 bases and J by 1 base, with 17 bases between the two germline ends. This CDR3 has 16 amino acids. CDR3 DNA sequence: TGTGCCAGCAGCACTTCCCCTAGAGGATTCCAAGAGACCCAGTACTTC. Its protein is CASSTSPRGFQETQYF. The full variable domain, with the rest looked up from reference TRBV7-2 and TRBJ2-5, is GAGVSQSPSNKVTEKGKDVELRCDPISGHTALYWYRQSLGQGLEFLIYFQGNSAPDKSGLPSDRFSAERTGGSVSTLTIQRTQQEDSAVYLCASSTSPRGFQETQYFGPGTRLLVL.

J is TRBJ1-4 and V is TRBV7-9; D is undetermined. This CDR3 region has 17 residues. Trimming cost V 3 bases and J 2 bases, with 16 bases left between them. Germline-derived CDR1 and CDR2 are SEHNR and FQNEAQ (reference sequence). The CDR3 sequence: CASSLGRQQVTNEKLFF. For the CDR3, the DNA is TGTGCCAGCAGCTTGGGCAGGCAGCAGGTGACTAATGAAAAACTGTTTTTT.

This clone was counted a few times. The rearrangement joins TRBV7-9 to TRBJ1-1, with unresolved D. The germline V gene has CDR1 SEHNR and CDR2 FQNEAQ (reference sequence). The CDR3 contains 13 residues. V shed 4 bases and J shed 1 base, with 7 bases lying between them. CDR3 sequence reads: CASSSQANTEAFF. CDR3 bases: TGTGCCAGCAGCTCTCAAGCGAACACTGAAGCTTTCTTT.

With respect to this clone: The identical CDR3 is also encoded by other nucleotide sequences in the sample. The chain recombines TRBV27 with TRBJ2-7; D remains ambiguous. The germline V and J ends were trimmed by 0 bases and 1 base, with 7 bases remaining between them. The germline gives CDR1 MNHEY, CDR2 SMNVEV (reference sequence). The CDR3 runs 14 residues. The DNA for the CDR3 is TGTGCCAGCAGTTTATCTCCGTCTTCCTACGAGCAGTACTTC. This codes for CASSLSPSSYEQYF.

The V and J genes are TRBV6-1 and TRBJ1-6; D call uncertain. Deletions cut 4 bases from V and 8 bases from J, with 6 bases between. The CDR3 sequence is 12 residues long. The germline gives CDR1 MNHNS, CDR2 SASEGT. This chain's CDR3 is CASSGEYSPLHF. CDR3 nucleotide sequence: TGTGCCAGCAGTGGGGAGTATTCACCCCTCCACTTT.

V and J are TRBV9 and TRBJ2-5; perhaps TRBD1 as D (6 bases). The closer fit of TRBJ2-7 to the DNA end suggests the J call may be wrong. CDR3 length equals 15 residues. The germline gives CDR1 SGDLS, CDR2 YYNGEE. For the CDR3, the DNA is TGTGCCAGCAGCCCCCGGGACACCCACTCCTACGAGCAGTACTTC. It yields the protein CASSPRDTHSYEQYF.